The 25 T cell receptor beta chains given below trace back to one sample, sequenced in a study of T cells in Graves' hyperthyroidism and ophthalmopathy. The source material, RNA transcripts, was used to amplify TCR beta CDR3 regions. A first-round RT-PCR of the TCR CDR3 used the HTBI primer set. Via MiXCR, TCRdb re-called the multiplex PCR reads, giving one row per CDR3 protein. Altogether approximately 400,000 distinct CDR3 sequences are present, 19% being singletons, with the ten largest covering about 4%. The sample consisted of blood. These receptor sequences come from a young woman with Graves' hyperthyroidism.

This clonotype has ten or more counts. CDR3 bases: TGCAGTGCTAGAGATCTTCTAAACTACAAAGAGACCCAGTACTTC. It encodes CSARDLLNYKETQYF. V and J are TRBV20-1 and TRBJ2-5; D remains unclear. Trimming pared 0 bases from V and 3 bases from J, leaving 14 bases between. CDR1 and CDR2 from the germline V gene are DFQATT and SNEGSKA (reference sequence). This CDR3 is built from 15 residues.

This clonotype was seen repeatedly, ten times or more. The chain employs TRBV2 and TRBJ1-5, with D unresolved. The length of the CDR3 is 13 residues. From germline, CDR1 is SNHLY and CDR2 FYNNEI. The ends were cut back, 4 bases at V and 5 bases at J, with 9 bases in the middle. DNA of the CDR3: TGTGCCAGCAGTGGAGGGCTGGATCAGCCCCAGCATTTT. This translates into CASSGGLDQPQHF.

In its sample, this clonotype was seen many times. In DNA, the CDR3 is TGCAGCGTTGAAGATCAGAGACGGCCCCAAGAGACCCAGTACTTC. It yields the protein CSVEDQRRPQETQYF. The V gene is TRBV29-1, the J gene TRBJ2-5; no definite D call. Germline V gene sequence: CDR1 SQVTM, CDR2 ANQGSEA. The CDR3 consists of 15 residues. Trimming stripped 0 bases from V and 1 base from J, with 12 bases between. Together with reference TRBV29-1 and TRBJ2-5, the CDR3 gives the full variable domain: SAVISQKPSRDICQRGTSLTIQCQVDSQVTMMFWYRQQPGQSLTLIATANQGSEATYESGFVIDKFPISRPNLTFSTLTVSNMSPEDSSIYLCSVEDQRRPQETQYFGPGTRLLVL.

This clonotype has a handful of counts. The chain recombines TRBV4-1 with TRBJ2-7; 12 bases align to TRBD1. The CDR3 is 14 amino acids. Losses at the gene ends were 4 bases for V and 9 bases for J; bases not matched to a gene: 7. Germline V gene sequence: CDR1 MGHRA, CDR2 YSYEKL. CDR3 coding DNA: TGCGCCAGCAGCCTCGGGACAGGGGGCGCGGTGCAGTACTTC. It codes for CASSLGTGGAVQYF.

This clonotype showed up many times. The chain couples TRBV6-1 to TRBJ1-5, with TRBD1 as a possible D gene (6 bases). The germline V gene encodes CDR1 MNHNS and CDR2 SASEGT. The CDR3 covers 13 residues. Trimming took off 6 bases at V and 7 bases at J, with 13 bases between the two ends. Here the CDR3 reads CASRRDINQPQHF. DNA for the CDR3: TGTGCCAGCAGGCGGGACATCAACCAGCCCCAGCATTTT.

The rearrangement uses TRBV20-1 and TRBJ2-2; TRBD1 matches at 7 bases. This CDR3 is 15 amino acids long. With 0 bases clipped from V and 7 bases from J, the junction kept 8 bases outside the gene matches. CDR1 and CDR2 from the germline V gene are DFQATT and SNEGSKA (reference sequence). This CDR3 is CSARDRQGLGGELFF. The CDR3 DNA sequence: TGCAGTGCTAGAGATAGACAGGGTTTGGGCGGGGAGCTGTTTTTT.

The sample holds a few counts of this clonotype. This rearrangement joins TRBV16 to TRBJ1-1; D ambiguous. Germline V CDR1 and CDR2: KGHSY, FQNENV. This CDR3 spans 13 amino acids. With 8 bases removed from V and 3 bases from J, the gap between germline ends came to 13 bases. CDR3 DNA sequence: TGTGCCAGCCGAGACGGGAGGTACACTGAAGCTTTCTTT. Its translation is CASRDGRYTEAFF.

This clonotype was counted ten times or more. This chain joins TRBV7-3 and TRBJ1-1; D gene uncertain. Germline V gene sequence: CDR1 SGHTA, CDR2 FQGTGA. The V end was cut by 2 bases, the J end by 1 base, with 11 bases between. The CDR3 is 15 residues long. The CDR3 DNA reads TGTGCCAGCAGCTTATTCTCTTCTGGGAACACTGAAGCTTTCTTT. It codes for CASSLFSSGNTEAFF.

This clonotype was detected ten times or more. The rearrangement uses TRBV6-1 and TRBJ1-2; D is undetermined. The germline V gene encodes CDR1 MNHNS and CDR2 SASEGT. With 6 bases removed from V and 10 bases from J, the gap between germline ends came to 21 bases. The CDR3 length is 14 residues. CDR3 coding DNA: TGTGCCAGCAGAGATACGGGGTGGGAGGACCACTACACCTTC. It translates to CASRDTGWEDHYTF.

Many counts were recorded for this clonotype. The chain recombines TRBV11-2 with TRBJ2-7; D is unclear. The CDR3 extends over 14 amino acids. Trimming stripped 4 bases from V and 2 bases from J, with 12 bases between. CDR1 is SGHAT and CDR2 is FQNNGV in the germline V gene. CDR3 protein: CASSSRQSTYEQYF. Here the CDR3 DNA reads TGTGCCAGCAGCTCCCGGCAGAGCACCTACGAGCAGTACTTC. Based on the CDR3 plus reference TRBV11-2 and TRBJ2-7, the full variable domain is EAGVAQSPRYKIIEKRQSVAFWCNPISGHATLYWYQQILGQGPKLLIQFQNNGVVDDSQLPKDRFSAERLKGVDSTLKIQPAKLEDSAVYLCASSSRQSTYEQYFGPGTRLTVT.

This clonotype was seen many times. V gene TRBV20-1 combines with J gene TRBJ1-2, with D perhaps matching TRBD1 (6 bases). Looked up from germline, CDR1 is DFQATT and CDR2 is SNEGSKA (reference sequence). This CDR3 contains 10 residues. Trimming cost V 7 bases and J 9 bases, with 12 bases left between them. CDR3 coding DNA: TGCAGTGACGGGACAACCAGCTACACCTTC. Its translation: CSDGTTSYTF.

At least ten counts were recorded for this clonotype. The CDR3 here is CATSRDWGGADRNQPQHF. The CDR3 region has the DNA TGTGCCACCAGCAGAGATTGGGGAGGGGCGGATCGTAATCAGCCCCAGCATTTT. The V gene is TRBV15, the J gene TRBJ1-5, with D perhaps TRBD1 (5 bases). Looked up from germline, CDR1 is LNHNV and CDR2 is YYDKDF (reference sequence). Trimming cost V 0 bases and J 4 bases, with 19 bases left between them. CDR3 size: 18 residues.

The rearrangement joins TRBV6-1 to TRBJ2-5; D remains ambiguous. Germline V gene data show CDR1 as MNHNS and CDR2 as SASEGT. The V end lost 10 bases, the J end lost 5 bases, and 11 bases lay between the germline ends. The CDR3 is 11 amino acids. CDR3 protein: CATTVLETQYF. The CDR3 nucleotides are TGTGCCACGACCGTTTTGGAGACCCAGTACTTC.

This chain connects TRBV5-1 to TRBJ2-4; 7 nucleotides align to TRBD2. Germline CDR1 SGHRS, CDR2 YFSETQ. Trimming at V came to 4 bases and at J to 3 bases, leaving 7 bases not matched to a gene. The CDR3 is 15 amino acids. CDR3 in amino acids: CASSGDRDYKNIQYF. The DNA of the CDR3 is TGCGCCAGCAGCGGGGACCGGGACTACAAAAACATTCAGTACTTC.

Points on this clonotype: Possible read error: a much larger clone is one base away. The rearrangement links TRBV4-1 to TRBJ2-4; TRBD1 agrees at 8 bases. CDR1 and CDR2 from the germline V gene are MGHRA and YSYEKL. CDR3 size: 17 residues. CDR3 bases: TGCGCCAGCAGCCAAGGATCCCAGGGGGCAGCCAAAAACATTAAGTACTTC. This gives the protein CASSQGSQGAAKNIKYF.

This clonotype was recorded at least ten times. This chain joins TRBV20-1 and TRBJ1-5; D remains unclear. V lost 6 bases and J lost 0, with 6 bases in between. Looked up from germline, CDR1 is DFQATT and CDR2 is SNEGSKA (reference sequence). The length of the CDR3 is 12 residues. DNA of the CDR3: TGCAGTGCCGGAGATAGCAATCAGCCCCAGCATTTT. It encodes CSAGDSNQPQHF.

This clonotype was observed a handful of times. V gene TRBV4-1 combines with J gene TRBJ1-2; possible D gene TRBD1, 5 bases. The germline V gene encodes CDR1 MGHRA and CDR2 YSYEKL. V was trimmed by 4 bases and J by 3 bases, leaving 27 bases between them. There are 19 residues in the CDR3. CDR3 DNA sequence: TGCGCCAGCAGCCCCGCTCCGGGGCAGGGTGTAGAGGGACACTATGGCTACACCTTC. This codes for CASSPAPGQGVEGHYGYTF.

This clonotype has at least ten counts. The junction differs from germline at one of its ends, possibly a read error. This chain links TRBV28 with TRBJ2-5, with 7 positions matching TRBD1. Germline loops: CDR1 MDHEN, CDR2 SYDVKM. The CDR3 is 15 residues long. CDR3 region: CASSLRGGPKEAQYF. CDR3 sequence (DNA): TGTGCCAGCAGTTTAAGAGGGGGCCCCAAAGAGGCCCAGTACTTC.

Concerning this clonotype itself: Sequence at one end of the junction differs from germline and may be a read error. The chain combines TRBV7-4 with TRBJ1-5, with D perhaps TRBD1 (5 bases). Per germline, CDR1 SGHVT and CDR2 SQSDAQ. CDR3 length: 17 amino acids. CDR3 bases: TGTGCCAGAAAGATACGGGGGGGGGATTATAGCATTCAGCCCCAGCATTTT. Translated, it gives CARKIRGGDYSIQPQHF.

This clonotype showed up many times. CDR3 residues: CASSAVAGQETQYF. As DNA, the CDR3 is TGTGCCAGCAGCGCTGTAGCGGGTCAAGAGACCCAGTACTTC. J is TRBJ2-5 and V is TRBV7-3; 7 bases are a match to TRBD2. With 5 bases clipped from V and 2 bases from J, the junction kept 5 bases outside the gene matches. Germline assignment: CDR1 SGHTA and CDR2 FQGTGA. The CDR3 covers 14 residues.

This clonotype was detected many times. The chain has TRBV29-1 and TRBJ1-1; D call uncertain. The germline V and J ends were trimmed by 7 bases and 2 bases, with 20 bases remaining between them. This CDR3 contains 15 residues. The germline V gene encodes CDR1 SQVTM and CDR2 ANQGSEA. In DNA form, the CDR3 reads TGCAGCGCCTGTTGTTCCCCCGCGGACAACACTGAAGCTTTCTTT. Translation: CSACCSPADNTEAFF.

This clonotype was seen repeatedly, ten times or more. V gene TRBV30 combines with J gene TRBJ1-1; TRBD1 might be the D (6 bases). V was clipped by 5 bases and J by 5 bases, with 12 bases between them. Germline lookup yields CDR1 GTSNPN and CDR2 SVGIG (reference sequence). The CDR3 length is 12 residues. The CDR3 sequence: CAWSKGGTEAFF. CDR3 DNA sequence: TGTGCCTGGTCGAAAGGGGGAACTGAAGCTTTCTTT.

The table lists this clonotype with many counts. The DNA of the CDR3 is TGCGCCAGCAGCAGGGACAGTGAAGCTTTCTTT. This translates into CASSRDSEAFF. The chain combines TRBV5-1 with TRBJ1-1; 7 nucleotides agree with TRBD1. CDR3 size: 11 residues. Trimming cost V 4 bases and J 7 bases; bases outside gene matches: 1. Germline loops: CDR1 SGHRS, CDR2 YFSETQ.

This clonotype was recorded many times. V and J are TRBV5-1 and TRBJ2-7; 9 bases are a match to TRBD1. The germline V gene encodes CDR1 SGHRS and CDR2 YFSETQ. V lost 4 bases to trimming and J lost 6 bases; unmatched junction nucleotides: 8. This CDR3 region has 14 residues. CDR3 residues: CASSPPGQGAEQYF. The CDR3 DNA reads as TGCGCCAGCAGCCCACCGGGACAGGGAGCCGAGCAGTACTTC.

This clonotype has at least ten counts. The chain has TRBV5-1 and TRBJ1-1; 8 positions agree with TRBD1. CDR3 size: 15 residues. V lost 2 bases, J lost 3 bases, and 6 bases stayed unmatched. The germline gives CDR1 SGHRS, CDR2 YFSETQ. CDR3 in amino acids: CASSFRDRMDTEAFF. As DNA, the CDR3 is TGCGCCAGCAGCTTCCGGGACAGGATGGACACTGAAGCTTTCTTT.